This T cell receptor (beta chain) was sequenced for a study of blood T cell repertoires in COVID-19. At the level of the study: The analysed material was cDNA or gDNA that came from T cells, B-cell-depleted T cells, or PBMCs.

The CDR3 is 15 residues long. The germline V gene encodes CDR1 KGHDR and CDR2 SFDVKD. Between the trimmed V and J ends, which lost 4 bases and 4 bases, there was a span of 15 bases. In the original workflow: The authors estimated nucleated cell counts from reference gene primer amplification. Clones were sequenced by immunoSEQ multiplex PCR, and TCRdb holds only the in-frame ones, with some missing. V and J calls and clone size follow that table, whereas D and trimming were derived from the DNA. The sample lists about 200,000 clones, about 86% seen once, with about 6.2% in the top ten. Sample: peripheral blood. This receptor was obtained from a man aged 60 to 69 who had recovered from COVID-19. The chain joins TRBV24-1 to TRBJ2-5, with a weak D call TRBD2 (7 bases). The CDR3 spells CATSDPRGGGETQYF. CDR3 sequence (DNA): TGTGCCACCAGTGACCCTAGGGGGGGCGGAGAGACCCAGTACTTC.